Listed here is a single TCR beta chain. The entry originates in a study of blood T cell repertoires in COVID-19. On the study more broadly: In each case, the material was cDNA or gDNA derived from T cells, B-cell-depleted T cells, or PBMCs.

CDR3 length: 15 amino acids. Germline values: CDR1 MDHEN, CDR2 SYDVKM. Trimming removed 5 bases at V and 6 bases at J, with 14 bases between. How the authors handled the data: Estimation of nucleated cell counts relied on the amplification of reference gene primers. Sequencing used immunoSEQ multiplex PCR; TCRdb keeps in-frame clones, though not all of them. V, J and clone size are those of that table, while D and trimming were read from the DNA. The sample includes fewer than 250,000 clones, about 93% of them seen just once. The chain has TRBV28 and TRBJ1-6; D might be TRBD1 (6 bases). The sample consisted of peripheral blood. The clonotype comes from a man aged 25-45 years with COVID-19, enrolled during active disease. Here the CDR3 reads CASSIDRPVNSPLHF. The CDR3 region has the DNA TGTGCCAGCAGTATCGACAGGCCGGTTAATTCACCCCTCCACTTT.